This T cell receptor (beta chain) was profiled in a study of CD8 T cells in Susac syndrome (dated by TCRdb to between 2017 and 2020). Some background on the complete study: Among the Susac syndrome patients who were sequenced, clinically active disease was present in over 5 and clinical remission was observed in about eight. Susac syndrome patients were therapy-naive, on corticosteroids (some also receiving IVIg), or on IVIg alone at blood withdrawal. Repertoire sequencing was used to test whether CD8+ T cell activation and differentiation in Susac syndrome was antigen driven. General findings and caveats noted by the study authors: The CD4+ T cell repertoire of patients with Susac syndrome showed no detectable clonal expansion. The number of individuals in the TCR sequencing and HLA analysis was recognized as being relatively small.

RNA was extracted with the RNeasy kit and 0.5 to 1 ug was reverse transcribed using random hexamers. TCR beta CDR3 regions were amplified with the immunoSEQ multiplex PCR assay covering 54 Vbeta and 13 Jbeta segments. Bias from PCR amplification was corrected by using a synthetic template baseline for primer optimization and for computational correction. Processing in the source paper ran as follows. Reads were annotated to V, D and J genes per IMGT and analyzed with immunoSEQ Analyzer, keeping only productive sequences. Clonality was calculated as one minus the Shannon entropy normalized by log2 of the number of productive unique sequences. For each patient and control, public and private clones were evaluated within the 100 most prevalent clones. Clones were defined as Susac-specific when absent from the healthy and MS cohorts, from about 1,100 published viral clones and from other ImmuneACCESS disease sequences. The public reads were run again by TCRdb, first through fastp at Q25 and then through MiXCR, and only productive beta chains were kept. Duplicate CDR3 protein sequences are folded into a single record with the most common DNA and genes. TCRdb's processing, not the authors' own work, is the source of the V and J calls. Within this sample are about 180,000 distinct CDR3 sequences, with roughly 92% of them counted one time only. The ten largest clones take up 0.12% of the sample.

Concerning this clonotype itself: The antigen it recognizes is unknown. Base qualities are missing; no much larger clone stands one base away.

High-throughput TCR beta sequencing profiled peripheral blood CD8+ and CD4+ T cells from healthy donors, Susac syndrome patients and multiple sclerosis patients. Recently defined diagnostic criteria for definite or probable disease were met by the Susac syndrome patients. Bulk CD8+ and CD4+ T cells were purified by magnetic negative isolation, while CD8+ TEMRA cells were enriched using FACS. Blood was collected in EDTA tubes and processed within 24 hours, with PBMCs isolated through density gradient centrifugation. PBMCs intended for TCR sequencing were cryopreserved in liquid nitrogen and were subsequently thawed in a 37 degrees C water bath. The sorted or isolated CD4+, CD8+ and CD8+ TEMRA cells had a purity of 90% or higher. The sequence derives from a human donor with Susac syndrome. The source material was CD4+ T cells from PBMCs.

The DNA is as follows: TGTGCCAGCAGCTTAAGAGCGGGGGGGCCCGGAGAGACCCAGTACTTC. The resulting protein is CASSLRAGGPGETQYF. Recombination linked TRBV7-9 to TRBJ2-5, and 10 bases in between align with TRBD2. CDR1 and CDR2 (SEHNR, FQNEAQ) derive from the germline V gene (reference sequence). For this chain, trimming is 2 bases at the V end and 4 bases at the J end, and the number of junction bases without a gene match is 7. From the cysteine up to the phenylalanine, the CDR3 has a length of 16 residues. Left in the record is the CDR3 DNA by itself, 48 bases read in frame from the first base.